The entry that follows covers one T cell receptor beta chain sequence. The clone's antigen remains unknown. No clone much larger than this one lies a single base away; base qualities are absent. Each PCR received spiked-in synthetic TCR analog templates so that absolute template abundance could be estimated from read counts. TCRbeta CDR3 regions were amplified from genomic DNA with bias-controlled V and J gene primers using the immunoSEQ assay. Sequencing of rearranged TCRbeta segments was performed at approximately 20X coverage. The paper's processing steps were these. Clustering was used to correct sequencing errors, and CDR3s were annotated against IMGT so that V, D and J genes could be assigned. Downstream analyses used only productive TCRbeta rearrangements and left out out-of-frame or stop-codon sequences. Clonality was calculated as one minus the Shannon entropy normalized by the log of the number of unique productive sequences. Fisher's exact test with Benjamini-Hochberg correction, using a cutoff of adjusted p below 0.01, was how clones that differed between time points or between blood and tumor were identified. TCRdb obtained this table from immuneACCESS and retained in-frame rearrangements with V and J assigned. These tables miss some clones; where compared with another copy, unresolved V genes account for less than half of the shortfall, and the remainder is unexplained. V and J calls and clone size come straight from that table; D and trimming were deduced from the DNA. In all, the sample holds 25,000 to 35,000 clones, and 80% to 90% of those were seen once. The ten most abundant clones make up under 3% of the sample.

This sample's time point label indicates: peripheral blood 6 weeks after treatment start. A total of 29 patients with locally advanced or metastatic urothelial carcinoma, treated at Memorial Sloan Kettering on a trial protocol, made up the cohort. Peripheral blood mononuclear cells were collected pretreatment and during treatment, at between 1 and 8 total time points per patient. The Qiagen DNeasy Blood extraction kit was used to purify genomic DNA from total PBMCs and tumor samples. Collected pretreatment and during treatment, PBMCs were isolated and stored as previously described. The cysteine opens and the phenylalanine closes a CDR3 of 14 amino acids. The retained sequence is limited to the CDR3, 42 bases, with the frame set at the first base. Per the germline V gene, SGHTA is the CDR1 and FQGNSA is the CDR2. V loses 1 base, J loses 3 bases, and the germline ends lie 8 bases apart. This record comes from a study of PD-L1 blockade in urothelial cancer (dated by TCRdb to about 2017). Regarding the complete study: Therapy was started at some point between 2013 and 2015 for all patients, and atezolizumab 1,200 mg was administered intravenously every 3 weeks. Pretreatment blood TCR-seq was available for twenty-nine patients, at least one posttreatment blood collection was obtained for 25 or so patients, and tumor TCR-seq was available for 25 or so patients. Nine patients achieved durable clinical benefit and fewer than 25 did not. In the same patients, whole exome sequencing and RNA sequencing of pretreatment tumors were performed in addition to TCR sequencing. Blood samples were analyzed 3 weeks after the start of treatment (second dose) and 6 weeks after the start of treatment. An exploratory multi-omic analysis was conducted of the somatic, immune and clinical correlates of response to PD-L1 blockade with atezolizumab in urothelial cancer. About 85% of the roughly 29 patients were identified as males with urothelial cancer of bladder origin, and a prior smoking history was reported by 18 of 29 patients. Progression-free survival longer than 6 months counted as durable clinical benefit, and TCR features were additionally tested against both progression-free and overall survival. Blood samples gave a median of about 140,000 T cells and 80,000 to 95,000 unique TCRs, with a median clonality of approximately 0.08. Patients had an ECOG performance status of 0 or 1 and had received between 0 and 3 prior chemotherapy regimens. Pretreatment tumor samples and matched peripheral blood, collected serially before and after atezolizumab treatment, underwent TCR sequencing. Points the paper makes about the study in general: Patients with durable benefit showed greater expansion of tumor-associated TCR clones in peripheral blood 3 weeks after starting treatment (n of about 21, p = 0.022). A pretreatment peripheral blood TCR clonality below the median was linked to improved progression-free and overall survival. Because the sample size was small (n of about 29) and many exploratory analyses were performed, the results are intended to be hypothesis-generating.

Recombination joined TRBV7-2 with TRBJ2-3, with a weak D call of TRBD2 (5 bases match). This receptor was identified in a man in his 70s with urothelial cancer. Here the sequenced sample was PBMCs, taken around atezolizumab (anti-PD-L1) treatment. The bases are TGTGCCAGCAGCTTAGGCCTAGCAACAGATACGCAGTATTTT. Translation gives CASSLGLATDTQYF. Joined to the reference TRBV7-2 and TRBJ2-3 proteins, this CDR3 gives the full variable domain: GAGVSQSPSNKVTEKGKDVELRCDPISGHTALYWYRQSLGQGLEFLIYFQGNSAPDKSGLPSDRFSAERTGGSVSTLTIQRTQQEDSAVYLCASSLGLATDTQYFGPGTRLTVL.